Shown below are 17 T cell receptor beta chains from a single sample sequenced in a study of T cell responses to AZD1222 COVID-19 vaccine. Some clones are missing from TCRdb's copy, which holds only in-frame ones; the method was immunoSEQ multiplex PCR. The table records 55,000 to 65,000 clones, 85% of them present only once. The starting material was peripheral blood, obtained on day 0 of AZD1222 vaccination. These receptor sequences come from an adult in good health.

The V and J genes are TRBV19 and TRBJ1-6, with D uncertain. Trimming cost V 5 bases and J 5 bases, with 25 bases left between them. Germline values: CDR1 LNHDA, CDR2 SQIVND (reference sequence). The CDR3 totals 19 residues. CDR3 nucleotides: TGTGCCAGTAGTCTCGACCGGAACGCGAACGGCTTTGATAATTCACCCCTCCACTTT. This encodes CASSLDRNANGFDNSPLHF. Supplemented by reference TRBV19 and TRBJ1-6, the full variable domain reads DGGITQSPKYLFRKEGQNVTLSCEQNLNHDAMYWYRQDPGQGLRLIYYSQIVNDFQKGDIAEGYSVSREKKESFPLTVTSAQKNPTAFYLCASSLDRNANGFDNSPLHFGNGTRLTVT.

The V call is TRBV11-2, the J call TRBJ1-2, with D possibly TRBD1 on 5 matching bases. Germline V gene lookup returns CDR1 SGHAT and CDR2 FQNNGV. The CDR3 is 15 amino acids. V dropped 1 base and J dropped 0 bases, with 9 bases sitting between them. This CDR3 is CASSLGQGANYGYTF. The DNA for the CDR3 is TGTGCCAGCAGCTTAGGTCAGGGAGCTAACTATGGCTACACCTTC.

The CDR3 DNA reads TGTGCCAGTAGTAAAGGTCCGGGGGTCTACAATGAGCAGTTCTTC. Amino acids: CASSKGPGVYNEQFF. This chain links TRBV19 with TRBJ2-1; D is possibly TRBD2 (6 bases). The V gene lost 4 bases and the J gene lost 3 bases, with 13 bases spanning the gap. This CDR3 is 15 amino acids long. CDR1 and CDR2 (germline): LNHDA, SQIVND (reference sequence).

The chain links TRBV19 to TRBJ1-2; TRBD1 agrees at 7 bases. Germline CDR1 is LNHDA and CDR2 is SQIVND (reference sequence). The CDR3 is 11 amino acids. Trimming took 9 bases from V and 3 from J; bases not matched to a gene: 1. The CDR3 DNA sequence: TGTGCCAGCGGACAGGACTATGGCTACACCTTC. It specifies CASGQDYGYTF. The full variable domain, in which reference TRBV19 and TRBJ1-2 provide the parts outside the CDR3, is DGGITQSPKYLFRKEGQNVTLSCEQNLNHDAMYWYRQDPGQGLRLIYYSQIVNDFQKGDIAEGYSVSREKKESFPLTVTSAQKNPTAFYLCASGQDYGYTFGSGTRLTVV.

The rearrangement joins TRBV6-1 to TRBJ1-6; TRBD1 matches 9 bases. CDR3 length: 15 residues. Germline loops: CDR1 MNHNS, CDR2 SASEGT. The V gene end was trimmed by 5 bases and the J gene end by 8 bases; junction bases not matched to a gene: 7. The CDR3 is CASSRGGQGDSPLHF. As DNA, the CDR3 is TGTGCCAGCAGTAGGGGGGGACAGGGTGATTCACCCCTCCACTTT.

The gene calls are TRBV11-3 and TRBJ2-3; the D is unclear. CDR3 length: 13 residues. The germline V and J ends were trimmed by 4 bases and 3 bases, with 8 bases remaining between them. Germline CDR1 and CDR2: SGHNT and YENEEA. CDR3 protein: CASSSDPTDTQYF. CDR3 nucleotides: TGTGCCAGCAGCTCAGACCCGACAGATACGCAGTATTTT.

The chain uses TRBV6-5 and TRBJ1-2; D might be TRBD1 (6 bases). This CDR3 has 14 residues. Deletions cut 4 bases from V and 4 bases from J, with 13 bases between. Germline CDR1 reads MNHEY; CDR2 reads SVGAGI. CDR3 loop: CASSLEGGPYGYTF. CDR3 bases: TGTGCCAGCAGTTTAGAGGGGGGGCCCTATGGCTACACCTTC.

The CDR3 here is CASSELDRARGYTF. CDR3 coding DNA: TGTGCCAGCAGTGAACTGGACAGGGCTCGAGGCTACACCTTC. The chain recombines TRBV2 with TRBJ1-2; 8 positions agree with TRBD1. The V gene end was trimmed by 2 bases and the J gene end by 8 bases; junction bases not matched to a gene: 7. Germline loops: CDR1 SNHLY, CDR2 FYNNEI. This CDR3 has 14 amino acids. Combining the CDR3 with reference TRBV2 and TRBJ1-2 gives the whole variable domain EPEVTQTPSHQVTQMGQEVILRCVPISNHLYFYWYRQILGQKVEFLVSFYNNEISEKSEIFDDQFSVERPDGSNFTLKIRSTKLEDSAMYFCASSELDRARGYTFGSGTRLTVV.

This chain uses TRBV15 with TRBJ2-2; a possible D gene is TRBD2 (6 bases). CDR3 length: 15 amino acids. Trimming cost V 0 bases and J 5 bases, with 10 bases left between them. Germline V gene lookup returns CDR1 LNHNV and CDR2 YYDKDF (reference sequence). CDR3 residues: CATSRDVGGTGELFF. The CDR3 region has the DNA TGTGCCACCAGCAGAGATGTGGGAGGAACCGGGGAGCTGTTTTTT.

V and J are TRBV27 and TRBJ2-3, with D unclear. Germline lookup yields CDR1 MNHEY and CDR2 SMNVEV (reference sequence). The CDR3 has 13 amino acids. V was pared by 5 bases and J by 5 bases, with 11 bases between. The CDR3 bases are TGTGCCAGCAGTCCGGGCGGAAGAGATACGCAGTATTTT. Its translation is CASSPGGRDTQYF.

This clone was counted many times. V usage is TRBV11-2 and J usage is TRBJ2-2; no reliable D call. The CDR3 is 13 amino acids. Trimming took 11 bases from V and 1 from J, leaving 11 bases between them. The germline V gene encodes CDR1 SGHAT and CDR2 FQNNGV. The CDR3 DNA sequence: TGTGCCGCCACCGTCAAGAACACCGGGGAGCTGTTTTTT. This codes for CAATVKNTGELFF.

This chain joins TRBV6-5 and TRBJ1-4, with D hard to call. The V end lost 4 bases, the J end lost 8 bases, and 11 bases lay between the germline ends. The CDR3 covers 13 residues. Per the germline V gene, CDR1 is MNHEY and CDR2 is SVGAGI. CDR3 region: CASSWSGREKLFF. CDR3 nucleotide sequence: TGTGCCAGCAGTTGGAGCGGACGGGAAAAACTGTTTTTT.

The genes are TRBV5-6 and TRBJ1-4; D not certain. V lost 1 base and J lost 2, with 9 bases in between. Germline V lookup: CDR1 SGHDT, CDR2 YYEEEE. The CDR3 has 15 residues. CDR3 protein: CASSLLGSTNEKLFF. CDR3 nucleotide sequence: TGTGCCAGCAGCTTGTTGGGCAGTACTAATGAAAAACTGTTTTTT.

The rearrangement joins TRBV19 to TRBJ1-6, with unresolved D. This CDR3 has 15 residues. Germline-derived CDR1 and CDR2 are LNHDA and SQIVND (reference sequence). Trimming took off 1 base at V and 6 bases at J, with 10 bases between the two ends. CDR3 loop: CASSIGGRFNSPLHF. Written as DNA, the CDR3 is TGTGCCAGTAGTATAGGAGGACGCTTTAATTCACCCCTCCACTTT.

V gene TRBV28 combines with J gene TRBJ1-2; 11 bases map to TRBD1. CDR1 is MDHEN, CDR2 SYDVKM, per germline. V shed 9 bases and J 2 bases; nucleotides not matched to a gene: 5. CDR3 length: 14 residues. CDR3 region: CASQDRGQNYGYTF. The CDR3, as DNA: TGTGCCAGTCAGGACAGGGGGCAAAACTATGGCTACACCTTC.

The V and J genes are TRBV5-1 and TRBJ1-1, with D uncertain. There are 13 residues in the CDR3. V gave up 4 bases and J gave up 5 bases, with 12 bases separating them. The V gene's germline CDR1 is SGHRS and CDR2 YFSETQ. CDR3 nucleotides: TGCGCCAGCAGCGTTAGTCCGACGACTGAAGCTTTCTTT. It is translated as CASSVSPTTEAFF.

The genes are TRBV25-1 and TRBJ2-2; D unresolved. Germline V CDR1 and CDR2: MGHDK, SYGVNS. The CDR3 contains 14 residues. The germline V and J ends were trimmed by 3 bases and 8 bases, with 13 bases remaining between them. CDR3 in DNA: TGTGCCAGCAGTGAGGTATCCCGGGTTGGGGAGCTGTTTTTT. This translates into CASSEVSRVGELFF.